The entry below gives a single T cell receptor beta chain sequence along with its context. Its specificity is not known. This CDR3 comprises 15 residues. The V gene lost 4 bases and the J gene lost 13 bases, with 21 bases spanning the gap. CDR1 SGHNT and CDR2 YYREEE come from the germline V gene (reference sequence). The data were taken from a study of CD8+CD57+ T cells in acquired aplastic anemia. Study at large: CD4+ cell libraries from healthy donors averaged around 9.8 million reads. Study-wide points: Controls and patients did not differ significantly in CD8+ Simpson's diversity.

TCR beta VDJ and CDR3 profiles were obtained from a genomic DNA template. From the reads, TCRdb called clonotypes with MiXCR, one entry per CDR3 protein. There are around 190,000 distinct CDR3 sequences in the sample; approximately 60% occur only once, and 25% to 35% lies in the top ten. The sequence was collected from a human donor in good health. Sequencing was carried out using sorted CD4+, CD8+, or CD8+CD57+ T cells (not recorded which) from PBMCs. V is TRBV5-4 and J is TRBJ1-6, with a possible D match to TRBD1 (6 bases). The CDR3 loop is CASSPGQYPDGPLHF. In DNA, the CDR3 is TGTGCCAGCAGCCCCGGACAGTACCCAGACGGGCCCCTCCACTTT.